The 10 T cell receptor beta chains below come from one sample, sequenced in a study of T cells in Graves' hyperthyroidism and ophthalmopathy. TCR beta CDR3 region amplification was performed from RNA transcripts. First-round RT-PCR targeting the TCR CDR3 was performed with the HTBI primer set. TCRdb fed the multiplex PCR reads into MiXCR, producing one record per CDR3 protein. This repertoire shows approximately 510,000 distinct CDR3 sequences, over 45% found once; its top ten account for about two fifths. Sequenced input: peripheral blood or thyroid tissue (not recorded which). The receptors were sampled from an adult woman with Graves' disease, either hyperthyroidism or ophthalmopathy (not recorded which).

J is TRBJ2-5 and V is TRBV24-1, with D unresolved. Germline loops: CDR1 KGHDR, CDR2 SFDVKD. V shed 2 bases and J shed 5 bases, with 17 bases lying between them. This CDR3 region has 16 residues. CDR3 nucleotides: TGTGCCACCAGTGATTCTTATTCTCGGGTTATGGAGACCCAGTACTTC. Translated, it gives CATSDSYSRVMETQYF.

The chain combines TRBV5-1 with TRBJ1-1; 9 bases line up with TRBD1. This CDR3 contains 15 residues. The germline CDR1 and CDR2 sequences are SGHRS and YFSETQ. With V trimmed by 4 bases and J by 1 base, 5 bases remained unmatched. CDR3 protein: CASSTIQGANTEAFF. The CDR3 DNA sequence: TGCGCCAGCAGCACAATACAGGGGGCGAACACTGAAGCTTTCTTT.

V usage is TRBV7-2 and J usage is TRBJ2-7; no clear D. Trimming shortened V by 0 bases and J by 1 base, and 4 bases separated the two germline ends. Looked up from germline, CDR1 is SGHTA and CDR2 is FQGNSA. CDR3 length equals 13 residues. In DNA, the CDR3 is TGTGCCAGCAGCTTAGCTCAGTCCTACGAGCAGTACTTC. Translating it yields CASSLAQSYEQYF.

This clonotype was seen repeatedly, ten times or more. V is TRBV7-9 and J is TRBJ1-1, with 7 positions matching TRBD1. In germline, CDR1 is SEHNR, CDR2 FQNEAQ (reference sequence). With 4 bases clipped from V and 8 bases from J, the junction kept 7 bases outside the gene matches. CDR3 length: 13 residues. The CDR3 loop reads CASSSTGPSEAFF. In DNA, the CDR3 is TGTGCCAGCAGCTCGACAGGGCCGTCGGAAGCTTTCTTT.

This clonotype has ten or more counts. The chain carries TRBV25-1 and TRBJ2-7; 8 nucleotides align to TRBD1. Trimming at V came to 0 bases and at J to 5 bases, leaving 24 bases not matched to a gene. This CDR3 has 21 residues. Germline V gives CDR1 MGHDK, CDR2 SYGVNS. The CDR3 DNA reads TGTGCCAGCAGTGAATATACACCATACCAATCCGCACAGGGGGTGGAGGACGAGCAGTACTTC. Translating gives CASSEYTPYQSAQGVEDEQYF.

As for this clonotype: This clone may be a read error of a much larger clone one base away. The genes are TRBV6-1 and TRBJ2-5; D unresolved. Germline V gene sequence: CDR1 MNHNS, CDR2 SASEGT. Trimming pared 3 bases from V and 4 bases from J, leaving 9 bases between. This CDR3 region has 13 residues. CDR3 in DNA: TGTGCCAGCAGTGAGGGCCTGAGAGAGACCCAGTACTTC. Residues: CASSEGLRETQYF.

This clonotype was counted a single time. This chain connects TRBV10-3 to TRBJ2-7; 7 nucleotides agree with TRBD2. The CDR3 consists of 13 residues. V trimming: 6 bases; J trimming: 4 bases; junction bases outside the gene matches: 6. Per germline, CDR1 ENHRY and CDR2 SYGVKD. CDR3 DNA sequence: TGTGCCATCAGGGGAGGGAGGAGTTACGAGCAGTACTTC. It codes for CAIRGGRSYEQYF.

This chain joins TRBV7-3 and TRBJ1-3; D gene uncertain. The V and J ends lost 2 bases and 7 bases respectively, with 12 bases between them. CDR1 is SGHTA, CDR2 FQGTGA, per germline. CDR3 length: 14 amino acids. The CDR3, as DNA: TGTGCCAGCAGCTTAGTTGGCGCCCTGAACACCATATATTTT. Encoded protein: CASSLVGALNTIYF.

This clonotype was counted ten times or more. V and J are TRBV29-1 and TRBJ2-5; TRBD1 is a possible D gene (6 bases). The CDR3 is made up of 12 amino acids. Germline CDR1 and CDR2: SQVTM and ANQGSEA. Trimming shortened V by 5 bases and J by 3 bases, and 10 bases separated the two germline ends. The CDR3, as DNA: TGCAGCGTTAGGGCAGGGGAAGAGACCCAGTACTTC. Amino acid sequence: CSVRAGEETQYF.

The chain recombines TRBV7-6 with TRBJ2-3, with D perhaps matching TRBD1 or TRBD2 (5 bases each). This CDR3 is 15 amino acids long. The V gene's germline CDR1 is SGHVS and CDR2 FNYEAQ. Trimming cost V 5 bases and J 5 bases, with 17 bases left between them. CDR3 coding DNA: TGTGCCAGCAGCCCCCCCGGGGCCTCAGGAGATACGCAGTATTTT. The encoded protein is CASSPPGASGDTQYF.